The 5 T cell receptor beta chains presented below share a single source sample, sequenced in a study of blood T cell repertoires in COVID-19. Assay: immunoSEQ multiplex PCR; the TCRdb copy retains only in-frame clones and omits some. Here the sample spans roughly 250,000 clones, approximately 85% being singletons. The sample taken for sequencing was PBMCs or T cells enriched from blood (not recorded which). The receptors come from a woman between 45 and 65 years old who had recovered from COVID-19.

The chain combines TRBV7-2 with TRBJ2-2; possibly TRBD1 for D (5 bases). The CDR3 extends over 15 amino acids. V lost 2 bases and J lost 5, with 12 bases in between. Germline CDR1 reads SGHTA; CDR2 reads FQGNSA. The CDR3 is CASSLFLTATGELFF. DNA for the CDR3: TGTGCCAGCAGCTTATTTTTGACAGCTACCGGGGAGCTGTTTTTT.

A word on this clone: Different DNA sequences within this sample yield the same CDR3. The chain carries TRBV28 and TRBJ1-1, with D possibly matching TRBD1 (6 bases). Trimming stripped 2 bases from V and 8 bases from J, with 9 bases between. Germline-derived CDR1 and CDR2 are MDHEN and SYDVKM. CDR3 length: 12 residues. CDR3 bases: TGTGCCAGCAGTTTAAGGGGGAACGAAGCTTTCTTT. This translates into CASSLRGNEAFF.

The CDR3 nucleotides read TGCAGTGCTAGTCTAGCAGGCGGGACCTTCTACGAGCAGTACTTC. Its translation is CSASLAGGTFYEQYF. The chain carries TRBV20-1 and TRBJ2-7, with D perhaps matching TRBD2 (6 bases). CDR1 and CDR2 from the germline V gene are DFQATT and SNEGSKA (reference sequence). The CDR3 extends over 15 amino acids. V was shortened by 3 bases and J by 3 bases, with 18 bases between the two germline ends.

The rearrangement links TRBV4-1 to TRBJ2-3; no clear D gene. With 3 bases removed from V and 4 bases from J, the gap between germline ends came to 20 bases. The CDR3 runs to 17 residues. Looked up from germline, CDR1 is MGHRA and CDR2 is YSYEKL. The CDR3 nucleotides read TGCGCCAGCAGCCAGCCCATAGGCCCGTTCGGGTCAGATACGCAGTATTTT. Protein product: CASSQPIGPFGSDTQYF.

The V call is TRBV5-8, the J call TRBJ2-3; 7 nucleotides match TRBD2. V trimming: 3 bases; J trimming: 1 base; junction bases outside the gene matches: 5. The CDR3 contains 15 residues. The germline gives CDR1 SGHTS, CDR2 YDEGEE. CDR3 loop: CASSSGLRGTDTQYF. The DNA of the CDR3 is TGTGCCAGCAGCTCGGGACTACGAGGCACAGATACGCAGTATTTT.